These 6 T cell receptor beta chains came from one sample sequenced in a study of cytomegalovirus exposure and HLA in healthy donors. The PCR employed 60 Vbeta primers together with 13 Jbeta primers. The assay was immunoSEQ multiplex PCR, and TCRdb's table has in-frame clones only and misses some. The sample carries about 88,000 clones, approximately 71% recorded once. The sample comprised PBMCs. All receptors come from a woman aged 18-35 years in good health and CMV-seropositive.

Here the CDR3 DNA reads TGTGCCAGCGGCAGCGGGGGGGCGTTTGAGCAGTTCTTC. Its translation is CASGSGGAFEQFF. V is TRBV11-3 and J is TRBJ2-1; TRBD2 agrees at 10 bases. The trim removed 8 bases at V and 9 bases at J, leaving 7 bases unmatched. The CDR3 length is 13 residues. Germline CDR1 reads SGHNT; CDR2 reads YENEEA.

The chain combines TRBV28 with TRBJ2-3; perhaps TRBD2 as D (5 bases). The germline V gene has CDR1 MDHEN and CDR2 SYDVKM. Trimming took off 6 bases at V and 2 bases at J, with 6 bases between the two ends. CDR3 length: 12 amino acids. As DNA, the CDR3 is TGTGCCAGCAGGGACTCCACAGATACGCAGTATTTT. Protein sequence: CASRDSTDTQYF.

In DNA form, the CDR3 reads TGTGCCTGGACAGGGCCCCCGGCCGATACGCAGTATTTT. Translated, it gives CAWTGPPADTQYF. The rearrangement joins TRBV30 to TRBJ2-3, with a weak D call TRBD1 (5 bases). The CDR3 is 13 residues long. The germline V and J ends were trimmed by 4 bases and 6 bases, with 14 bases remaining between them. Germline values: CDR1 GTSNPN, CDR2 SVGIG (reference sequence).

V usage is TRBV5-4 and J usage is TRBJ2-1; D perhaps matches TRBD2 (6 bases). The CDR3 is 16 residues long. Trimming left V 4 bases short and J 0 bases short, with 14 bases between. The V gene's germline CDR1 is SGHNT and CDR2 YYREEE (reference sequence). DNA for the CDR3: TGTGCCAGCAGCCCCGGAGGGCGTAGCTCCTACAATGAGCAGTTCTTC. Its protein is CASSPGGRSSYNEQFF.

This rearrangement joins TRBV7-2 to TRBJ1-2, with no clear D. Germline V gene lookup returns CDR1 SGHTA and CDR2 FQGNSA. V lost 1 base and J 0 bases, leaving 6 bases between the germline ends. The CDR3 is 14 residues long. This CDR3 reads CASSLVESNYGYTF. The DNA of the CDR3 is TGTGCCAGCAGCTTAGTGGAGTCTAACTATGGCTACACCTTC.

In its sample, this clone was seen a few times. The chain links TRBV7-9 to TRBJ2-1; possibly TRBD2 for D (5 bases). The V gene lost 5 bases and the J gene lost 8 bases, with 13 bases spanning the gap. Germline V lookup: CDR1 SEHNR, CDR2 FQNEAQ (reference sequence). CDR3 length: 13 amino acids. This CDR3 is CASSLKGGDEQFF. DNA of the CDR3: TGTGCCAGCAGCCTTAAAGGAGGTGATGAGCAGTTCTTC.